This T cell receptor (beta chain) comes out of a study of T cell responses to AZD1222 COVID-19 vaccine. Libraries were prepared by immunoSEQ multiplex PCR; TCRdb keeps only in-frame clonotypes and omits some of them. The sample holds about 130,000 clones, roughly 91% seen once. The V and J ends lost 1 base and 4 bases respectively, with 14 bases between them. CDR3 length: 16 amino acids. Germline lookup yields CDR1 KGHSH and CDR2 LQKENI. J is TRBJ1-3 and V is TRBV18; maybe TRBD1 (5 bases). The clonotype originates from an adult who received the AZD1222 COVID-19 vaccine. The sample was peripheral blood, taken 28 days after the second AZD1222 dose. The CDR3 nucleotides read TGTGCCAGCTCACCACGGGGCAGGGAGGCCGGAAACACCATATATTTT. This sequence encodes CASSPRGREAGNTIYF.